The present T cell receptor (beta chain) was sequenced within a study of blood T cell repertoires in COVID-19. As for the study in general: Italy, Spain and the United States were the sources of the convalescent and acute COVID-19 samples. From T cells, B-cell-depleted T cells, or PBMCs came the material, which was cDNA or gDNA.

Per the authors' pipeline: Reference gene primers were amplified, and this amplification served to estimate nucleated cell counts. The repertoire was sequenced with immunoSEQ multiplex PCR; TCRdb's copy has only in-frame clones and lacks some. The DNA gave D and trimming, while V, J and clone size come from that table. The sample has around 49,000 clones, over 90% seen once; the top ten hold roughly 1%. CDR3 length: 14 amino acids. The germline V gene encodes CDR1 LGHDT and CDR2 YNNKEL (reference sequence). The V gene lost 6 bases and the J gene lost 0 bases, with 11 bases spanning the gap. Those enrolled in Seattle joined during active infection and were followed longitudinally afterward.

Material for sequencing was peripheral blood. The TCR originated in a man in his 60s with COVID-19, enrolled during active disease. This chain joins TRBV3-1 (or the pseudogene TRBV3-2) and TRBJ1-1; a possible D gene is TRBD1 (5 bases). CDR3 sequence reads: CASSPTALNTEAFF. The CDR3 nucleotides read TGTGCCAGCAGTCCGACAGCCCTGAACACTGAAGCTTTCTTT.